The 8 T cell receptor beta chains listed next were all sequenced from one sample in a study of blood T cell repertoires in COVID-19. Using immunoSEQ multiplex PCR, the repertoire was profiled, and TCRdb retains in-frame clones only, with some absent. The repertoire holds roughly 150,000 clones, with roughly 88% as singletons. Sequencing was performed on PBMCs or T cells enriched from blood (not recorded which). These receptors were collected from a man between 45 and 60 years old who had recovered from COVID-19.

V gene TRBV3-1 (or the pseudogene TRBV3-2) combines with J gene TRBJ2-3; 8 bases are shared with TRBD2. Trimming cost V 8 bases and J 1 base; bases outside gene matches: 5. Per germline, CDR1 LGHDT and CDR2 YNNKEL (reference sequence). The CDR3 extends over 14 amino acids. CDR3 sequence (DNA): TGTGCCAGCGGGGGTAGCGGGGGCACAGATACGCAGTATTTT. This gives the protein CASGGSGGTDTQYF.

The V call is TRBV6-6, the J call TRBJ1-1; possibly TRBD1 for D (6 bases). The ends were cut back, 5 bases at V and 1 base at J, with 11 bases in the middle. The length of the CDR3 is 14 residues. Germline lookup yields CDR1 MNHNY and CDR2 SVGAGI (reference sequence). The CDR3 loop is CASSTGHPNTEAFF. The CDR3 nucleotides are TGTGCCAGCAGTACGGGACACCCGAACACTGAAGCTTTCTTT.

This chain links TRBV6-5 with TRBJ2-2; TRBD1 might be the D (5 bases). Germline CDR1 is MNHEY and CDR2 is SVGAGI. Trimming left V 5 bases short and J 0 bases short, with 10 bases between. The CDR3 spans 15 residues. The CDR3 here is CASSLGVTNTGELFF. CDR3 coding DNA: TGTGCCAGCAGTCTAGGGGTTACGAACACCGGGGAGCTGTTTTTT.

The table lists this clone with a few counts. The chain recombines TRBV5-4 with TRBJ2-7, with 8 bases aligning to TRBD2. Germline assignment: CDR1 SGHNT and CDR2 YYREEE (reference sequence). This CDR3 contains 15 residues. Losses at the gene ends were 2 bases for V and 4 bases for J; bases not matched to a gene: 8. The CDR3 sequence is CASSFRGRPSYEQYF. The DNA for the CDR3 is TGTGCCAGCAGCTTCCGCGGGAGGCCCTCGTACGAGCAGTACTTC.

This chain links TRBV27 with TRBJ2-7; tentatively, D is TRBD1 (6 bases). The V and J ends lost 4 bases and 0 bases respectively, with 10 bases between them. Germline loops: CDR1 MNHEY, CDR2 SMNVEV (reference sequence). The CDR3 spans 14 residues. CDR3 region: CASSWTDSSYEQYF. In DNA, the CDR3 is TGTGCCAGCAGTTGGACAGACAGCTCCTACGAGCAGTACTTC.

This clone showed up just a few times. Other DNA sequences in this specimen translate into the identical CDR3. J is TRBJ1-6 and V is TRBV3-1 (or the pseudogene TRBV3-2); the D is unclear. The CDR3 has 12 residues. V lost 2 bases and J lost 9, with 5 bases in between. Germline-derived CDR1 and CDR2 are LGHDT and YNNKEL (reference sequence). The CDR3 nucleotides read TGTGCCAGCAGCCAAACTGGTTCACCCCTCCACTTT. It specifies CASSQTGSPLHF.

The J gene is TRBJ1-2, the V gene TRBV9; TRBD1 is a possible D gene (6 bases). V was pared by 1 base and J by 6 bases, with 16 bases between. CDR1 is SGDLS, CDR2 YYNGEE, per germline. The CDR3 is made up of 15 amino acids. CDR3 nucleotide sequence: TGTGCCAGCAGCGTAACTTGGGACACCCCCAATGGCTACACCTTC. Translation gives CASSVTWDTPNGYTF.

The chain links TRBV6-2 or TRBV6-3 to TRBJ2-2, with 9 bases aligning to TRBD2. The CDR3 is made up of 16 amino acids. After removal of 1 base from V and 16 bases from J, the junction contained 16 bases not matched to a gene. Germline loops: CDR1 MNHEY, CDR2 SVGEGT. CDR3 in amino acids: CASSYYGPLAGSPTFF. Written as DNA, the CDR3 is TGTGCCAGCAGTTACTATGGGCCTCTAGCGGGGTCCCCCACGTTTTTT.